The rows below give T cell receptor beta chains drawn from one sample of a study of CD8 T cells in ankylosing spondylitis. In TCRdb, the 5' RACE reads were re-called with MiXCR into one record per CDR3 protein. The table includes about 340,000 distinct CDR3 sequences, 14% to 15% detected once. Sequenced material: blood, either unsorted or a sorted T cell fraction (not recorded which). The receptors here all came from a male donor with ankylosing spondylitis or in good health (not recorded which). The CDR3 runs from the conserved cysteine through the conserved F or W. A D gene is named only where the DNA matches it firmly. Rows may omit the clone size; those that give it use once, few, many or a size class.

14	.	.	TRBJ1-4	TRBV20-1	CSARQDRLKEKLFF	TGCAGTGCCCGCCAGGACCGTCTTAAGGAAAAACTGTTTTTT
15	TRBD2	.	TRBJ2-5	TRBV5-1	CASSWGLAGQETQYF	TGCGCCAGCAGCTGGGGACTAGCGGGCCAAGAGACCCAGTACTTC
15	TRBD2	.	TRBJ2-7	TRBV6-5	CASSLTSGASYEQYF	TGTGCCAGCAGCCTTACTAGCGGGGCTTCCTACGAGCAGTACTTC
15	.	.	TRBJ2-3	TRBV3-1	CASAAAGSRTDTQYF	TGTGCCAGCGCCGCGGCGGGCTCCCGCACAGATACGCAGTATTTT
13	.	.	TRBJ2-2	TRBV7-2	CASILLLTGELFF	TGTGCCAGCATCCTACTGCTGACCGGGGAGCTGTTTTTT
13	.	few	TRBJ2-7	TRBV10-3	CAISPLGQGEQYF	TGTGCCATCAGCCCCCTAGGACAAGGCGAGCAGTACTTC
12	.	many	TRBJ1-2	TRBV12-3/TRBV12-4	CASRGQGYGYTF	TGTGCCAGCAGGGGGCAGGGCTATGGCTACACCTTC
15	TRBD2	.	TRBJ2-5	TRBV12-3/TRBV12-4	CASSLGEGRQETQYF	TGTGCCAGCAGTCTAGGGGAGGGGAGGCAAGAGACCCAGTACTTC
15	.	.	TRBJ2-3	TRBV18	CASSFRPESTDTQYF	TGTGCCAGCTCTTTCCGGCCAGAGAGCACAGATACGCAGTATTTT
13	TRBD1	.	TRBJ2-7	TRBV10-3	CAISSTGGGEQYF	TGTGCCATCAGCTCGACAGGGGGTGGCGAGCAGTACTTC